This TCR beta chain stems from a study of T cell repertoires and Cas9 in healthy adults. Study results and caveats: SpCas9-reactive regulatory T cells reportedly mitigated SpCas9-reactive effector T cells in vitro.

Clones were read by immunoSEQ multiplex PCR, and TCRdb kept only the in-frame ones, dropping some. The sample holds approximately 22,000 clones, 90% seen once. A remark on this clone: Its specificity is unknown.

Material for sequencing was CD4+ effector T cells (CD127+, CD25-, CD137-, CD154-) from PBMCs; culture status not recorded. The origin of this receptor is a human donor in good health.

Here the CDR3 DNA reads TGTGCCAGCAGCAAACCAAACACCGGGGAGCTGTTTTTT. It yields the protein CASSKPNTGELFF. The chain is built from TRBV7-3 and TRBJ2-2, with D uncertain. The CDR3 contains 13 residues. Trimming removed 5 bases from V and 2 bases from J, with 6 bases in between. Germline V gene lookup returns CDR1 SGHTA and CDR2 FQGTGA.